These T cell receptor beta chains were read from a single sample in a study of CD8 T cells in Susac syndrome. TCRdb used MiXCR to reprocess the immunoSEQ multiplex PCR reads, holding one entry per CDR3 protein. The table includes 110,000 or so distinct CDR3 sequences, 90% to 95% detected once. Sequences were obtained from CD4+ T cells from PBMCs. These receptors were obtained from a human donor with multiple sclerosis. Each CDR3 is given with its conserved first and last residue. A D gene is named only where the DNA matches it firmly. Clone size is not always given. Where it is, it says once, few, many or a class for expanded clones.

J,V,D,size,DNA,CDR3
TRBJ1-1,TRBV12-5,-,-,TGTGCTAGTGGTTTGCCTCCCGGGACACCCTCGGTTGAAGCTTTCTTT,CASGLPPGTPSVEAFF
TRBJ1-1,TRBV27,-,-,TGTGCCAGCAGTTCCCCAGGGGCGGGTCGGACTGAAGCTTTCTTT,CASSSPGAGRTEAFF
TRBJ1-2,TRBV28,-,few,TGTGCCAGCAGTCTCGAGGGGGGCTACACCTTC,CASSLEGGYTF
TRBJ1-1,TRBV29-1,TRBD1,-,TGCAGCGCCACAGGGGGGTGGGACACTGAAGCTTTCTTT,CSATGGWDTEAFF
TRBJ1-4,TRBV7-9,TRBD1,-,TGTGCCAGCAGCTCGTCCCGGGACAGTGAGTCTAATGAAAAACTGTTTTTT,CASSSSRDSESNEKLFF
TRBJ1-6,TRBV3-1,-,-,TGTGCCAGCAGCGCCTGGGGTTCACCCCTCCACTTT,CASSAWGSPLHF
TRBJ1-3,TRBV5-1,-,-,TGCGCCAGCAGCCATACAGGGAATTCGGACACCATATATTTT,CASSHTGNSDTIYF
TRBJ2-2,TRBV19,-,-,TGTGCCAGTAGTCTACGGACGGGAACGGGCGGGGAGCTGTTTTTT,CASSLRTGTGGELFF
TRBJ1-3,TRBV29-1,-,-,TGCAGCGTTCAGACAGGTGCTGGAAACACCATATATTTT,CSVQTGAGNTIYF
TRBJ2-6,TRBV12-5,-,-,TGTGCTAGTGGAGGGTACCCGACCTCTGGGGCCAACGTCCTGACTTTC,CASGGYPTSGANVLTF
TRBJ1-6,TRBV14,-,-,TGTGCCAGCAGCCAGACCATCGCCAATTCACCCCTCCACTTT,CASSQTIANSPLHF
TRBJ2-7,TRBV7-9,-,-,TGTGCCAGCAGCTTAGGGGACGCAGCCGGCTACGAGCAGTACTTC,CASSLGDAAGYEQYF
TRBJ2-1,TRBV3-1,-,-,TGTGCCAGCAGCCAAGCTCAGGGGCCCCGAACGTTC,CASSQAQGPRTF
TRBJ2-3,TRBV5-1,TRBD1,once,TGCGCCAGCAGTGTCGGGACAGGGATGTATTTT,CASSVGTGMYF
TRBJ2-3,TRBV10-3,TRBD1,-,TGTGCCATCAGTGAGCCGGGACAGTTCACAGATACGCAGTATTTT,CAISEPGQFTDTQYF
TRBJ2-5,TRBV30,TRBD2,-,TGTACCTGGGAAGCGGGGGGGCTGGGGGAAGAGACCCAGTACTTC,CTWEAGGLGEETQYF
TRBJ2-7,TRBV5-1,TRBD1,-,TGCGCCAGCAGCTTGGAGGGGACAGGAGACGAGCAGTACTTC,CASSLEGTGDEQYF
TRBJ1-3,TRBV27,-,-,TGTGCCAGCAGTCCCGCAGGGTCTGGAAACACCATATATTTT,CASSPAGSGNTIYF
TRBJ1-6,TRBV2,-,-,TGTGCCAGCAGATCCGAGGGGGGGCATTCACCCCTCCACTTT,CASRSEGGHSPLHF
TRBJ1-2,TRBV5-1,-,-,TGCGCCAGCAGATTGGGGTTGGCTAACTATGGCTACACCTTC,CASRLGLANYGYTF
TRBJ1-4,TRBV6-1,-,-,TGTGCCAGCAACCTCGGGACGGACGATGAAAAACTGTTTTTT,CASNLGTDDEKLFF
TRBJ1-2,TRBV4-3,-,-,TGCGCCAGCAGCCAAGATCATTCGGGGGCGTATGGCTACACCTTC,CASSQDHSGAYGYTF
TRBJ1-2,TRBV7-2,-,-,TGTGCCAGCAGCTTCGGGTTTCAAGGCTACACCTTC,CASSFGFQGYTF
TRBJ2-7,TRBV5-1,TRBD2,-,TGCGCCAGCAGTCGCGGGGGGACCACTTCCTACGAGCAGTACTTC,CASSRGGTTSYEQYF
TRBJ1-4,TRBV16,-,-,TGTGCCAGCAGCCAATTGGAGGAAAAACTGTTTTTT,CASSQLEEKLFF
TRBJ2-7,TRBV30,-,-,TGTGCCTGGAGTGGAACCCGCAGGGGCTACGAGCAGTACTTC,CAWSGTRRGYEQYF
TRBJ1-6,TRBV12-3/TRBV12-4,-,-,TGTGCCAGCAGCCTTAACGGCAATTCACCCCTCCACTTT,CASSLNGNSPLHF
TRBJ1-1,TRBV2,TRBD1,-,TGTGCCAGCAGTGTAGCCGGACAGGGGAACACTGAAGCTTTCTTT,CASSVAGQGNTEAFF
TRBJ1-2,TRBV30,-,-,TGTGCCTGGACAGGCCCCAATGGCTACACCTTC,CAWTGPNGYTF
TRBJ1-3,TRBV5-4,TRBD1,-,TGTGCCAGCAGCCTTACAGGGGATTCTGGAAACACCATATATTTT,CASSLTGDSGNTIYF
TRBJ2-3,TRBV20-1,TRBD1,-,TGCAGTGCGACCGGGACAGGGAATAGAGATACGCAGTATTTT,CSATGTGNRDTQYF
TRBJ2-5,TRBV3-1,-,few,TGTGCCAGCCGGTACCAAGAGACCCAGTACTTC,CASRYQETQYF
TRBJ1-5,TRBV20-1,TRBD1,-,TGCAGTGCCAGACAGGGGTCCTGGTATAGCAATCAGCCCCAGCATTTT,CSARQGSWYSNQPQHF
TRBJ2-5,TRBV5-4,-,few,TGTGCCAGCAGCTTGGAGGGGCGGGAGACCCAGTACTTC,CASSLEGRETQYF
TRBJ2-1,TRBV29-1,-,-,TGCAGCGTTGAATGGGGCAGGGACGATGAGCAGTTCTTC,CSVEWGRDDEQFF
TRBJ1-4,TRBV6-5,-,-,TGTGCCAGCAGTTACGGGCGAACTAATGAAAAACTGTTTTTT,CASSYGRTNEKLFF
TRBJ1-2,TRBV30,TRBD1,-,TGTGCCGGGGGCAGGGGGCGCGGCTATGGCTACACCTTC,CAGGRGRGYGYTF
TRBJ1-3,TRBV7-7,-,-,TGTGCTAGCAGCCGGGGGGGTTCTGGAAACACCATATATTTT,CASSRGGSGNTIYF
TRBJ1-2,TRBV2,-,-,TGTGCCAGCCGTTATGAAAATGGCTACACCTTC,CASRYENGYTF
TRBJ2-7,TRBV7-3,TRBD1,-,TGTGCCAGCAGCTTAGGGACAGGGAACTACGAGCAGTACTTC,CASSLGTGNYEQYF
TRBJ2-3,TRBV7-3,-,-,TGTGCCAGCAGCTTACCAGGGGGAGGCACGCAGTATTTT,CASSLPGGGTQYF
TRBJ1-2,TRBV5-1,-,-,TGCGCCAGCAGCCCCGCAGGACTCCAGAACTATGGCTACACCTTC,CASSPAGLQNYGYTF
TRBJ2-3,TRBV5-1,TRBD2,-,TGCGCCAGCAAAAAAAGCGGGGGGGCTACAGATACGCAGTATTTT,CASKKSGGATDTQYF
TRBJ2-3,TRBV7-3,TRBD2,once,TGTGCCAGCAGGCCGGGGGCTAGCGGGGGGGATACGCAGTATTTT,CASRPGASGGDTQYF
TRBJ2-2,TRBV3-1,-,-,TGTGCCAGCAGCCAATTTCCAGAAGCGAACACCGGGGAGCTGTTTTTT,CASSQFPEANTGELFF
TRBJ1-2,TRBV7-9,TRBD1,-,TGTGCCAGCAGCTTAGGGACAGGGAATGGCTACACCTTC,CASSLGTGNGYTF
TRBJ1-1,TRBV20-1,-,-,TGCAGTGCGCCGCGGGACGGCCGGAACTCTGAAGCTTTCTTT,CSAPRDGRNSEAFF
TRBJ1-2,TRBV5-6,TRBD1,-,TGTGCCAGCAGCCTGCGGACAGGCTCCTATGGCTACACCTTC,CASSLRTGSYGYTF
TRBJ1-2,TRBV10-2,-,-,TGCGCTTCCCTTGGGGCAGACTATGGCTACACCTTC,CASLGADYGYTF
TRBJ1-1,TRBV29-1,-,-,TGCAGCGCCTCAAAAACCGGGACACAAAACACTGAAGCTTTCTTT,CSASKTGTQNTEAFF
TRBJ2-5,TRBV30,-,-,TGTGCCTGGAGTGTGGGATCGTACCAAGAGACCCAGTACTTC,CAWSVGSYQETQYF
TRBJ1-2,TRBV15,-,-,TGTGCCACCAGCAGAGATCGGACAGATTATGGCTACACCTTC,CATSRDRTDYGYTF
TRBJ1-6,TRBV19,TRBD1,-,TGTGCCAGTAGTACGCATGACAGGGGCAATTCACCCCTCCACTTT,CASSTHDRGNSPLHF
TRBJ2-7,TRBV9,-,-,TGTGCCAGCAGCCAAGGCCCAGGGGGAGGATACGAGCAGTACTTC,CASSQGPGGGYEQYF
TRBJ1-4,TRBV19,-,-,TGTGCCACCTCGGGGCCCAATGAAAAACTGTTTTTT,CATSGPNEKLFF
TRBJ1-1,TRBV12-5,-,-,TGTGCTAGTGGTTTGGTACGCGCGTGGGCAGACAATGAAGCTTTCTTT,CASGLVRAWADNEAFF
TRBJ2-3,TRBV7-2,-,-,TGTGCCAGCAGCCTACAGGGTAGTAACGCAGATACGCAGTATTTT,CASSLQGSNADTQYF
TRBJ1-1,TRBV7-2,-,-,TGTGCCAGCAGCTTAAGGGGGGTCGCTGAAGCTTTCTTT,CASSLRGVAEAFF